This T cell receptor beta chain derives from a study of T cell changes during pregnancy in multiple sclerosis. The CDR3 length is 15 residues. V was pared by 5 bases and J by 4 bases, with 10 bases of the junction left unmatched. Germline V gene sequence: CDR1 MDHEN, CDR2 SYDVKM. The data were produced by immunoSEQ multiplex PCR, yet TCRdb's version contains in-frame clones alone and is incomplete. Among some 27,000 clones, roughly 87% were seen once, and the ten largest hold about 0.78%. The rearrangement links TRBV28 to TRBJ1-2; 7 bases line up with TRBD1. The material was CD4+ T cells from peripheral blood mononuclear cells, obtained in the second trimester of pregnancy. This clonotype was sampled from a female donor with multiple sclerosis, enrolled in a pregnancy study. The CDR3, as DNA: TGTGCCAGCAGTCCCTGGACAGGACGCGGCTATGGCTACACCTTC. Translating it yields CASSPWTGRGYGYTF.